The 18 T cell receptor beta chains listed next were all sequenced from one sample in a study of T cell responses to AZD1222 COVID-19 vaccine. Using immunoSEQ multiplex PCR, the repertoire was profiled, and TCRdb retains in-frame clones only, with some absent. This sample has about 150,000 clones, with about nine tenths found just once. The specimen comprised peripheral blood, sampled on day 0 of AZD1222 vaccination. The receptors were sampled from an adult in good health.

The DNA for the CDR3 is TGTGCCAGCAGTTCCCGGAACTATGGCTACACCTTC. This gives the protein CASSSRNYGYTF. V is TRBV27 and J is TRBJ1-2, with D unclear. The V gene's germline CDR1 is MNHEY and CDR2 SMNVEV (reference sequence). The CDR3 runs to 12 residues. Trimming left V 4 bases short and J 2 bases short, with 5 bases between.

The chain employs TRBV10-3 and TRBJ2-7; TRBD1 might be the D (5 bases). Per germline, CDR1 ENHRY and CDR2 SYGVKD. Trimming cost V 5 bases and J 3 bases, with 8 bases left between them. The CDR3 is made up of 12 amino acids. CDR3 nucleotide sequence: TGTGCCATCAGTCCAGGGCTCTACGAGCAGTACTTC. Its translation is CAISPGLYEQYF.

This clone was found a few times. The chain uses TRBV5-4 and TRBJ2-7, with D perhaps matching TRBD2 (5 bases). Looked up from germline, CDR1 is SGHNT and CDR2 is YYREEE (reference sequence). The CDR3 length is 15 residues. Trimming shortened V by 0 bases and J by 1 base, and 11 bases separated the two germline ends. CDR3 sequence: CASSLVGGESYEQYF. CDR3 nucleotide sequence: TGTGCCAGCAGCTTGGTTGGTGGGGAGTCCTACGAGCAGTACTTC. Full variable domain (outside the CDR3, taken from reference TRBV5-4 and TRBJ2-7): ETGVTQSPTHLIKTRGQQVTLRCSSQSGHNTVSWYQQALGQGPQFIFQYYREEENGRGNFPPRFSGLQFPNYSSELNVNALELDDSALYLCASSLVGGESYEQYFGPGTRLTVT.

This clone was found a few times. The V gene is TRBV6-5, the J gene TRBJ1-1; perhaps TRBD1 as D (6 bases). Looked up from germline, CDR1 is MNHEY and CDR2 is SVGAGI. V was clipped by 5 bases and J by 5 bases, with 15 bases between them. The CDR3 totals 14 residues. Here the CDR3 reads CASSHRAGWTEAFF. In nucleotides, the CDR3 is TGTGCCAGCAGTCACAGGGCGGGATGGACTGAAGCTTTCTTT.

The V and J genes are TRBV27 and TRBJ1-5; D might be TRBD1 (5 bases). The CDR3 has 15 residues. CDR1 is MNHEY and CDR2 is SMNVEV in the germline V gene (reference sequence). Trimming shortened V by 10 bases and J by 4 bases, and 20 bases separated the two germline ends. CDR3 in DNA: TGTGCCATCGGCCAGCAGGGTTTTGGAAATCAGCCCCAGCATTTT. Its protein is CAIGQQGFGNQPQHF.

The genes are TRBV7-9 and TRBJ1-1; D gene uncertain. V was clipped by 10 bases and J by 6 bases, with 15 bases between them. The germline gives CDR1 SEHNR, CDR2 FQNEAQ (reference sequence). This CDR3 comprises 12 residues. The CDR3 DNA is TGTGCCACGCATTTATTTGGGTCTGAAGCTTTCTTT. Amino acids: CATHLFGSEAFF.

The CDR3 DNA reads TGCGCCAGCAGCTTCCGGGGGGGCGACAATGAGCAGTTCTTC. Translated: CASSFRGGDNEQFF. The V and J genes are TRBV5-1 and TRBJ2-1; TRBD2 aligns across 8 bases. The CDR3 has 14 residues. Germline-derived CDR1 and CDR2 are SGHRS and YFSETQ. Trimming took 2 bases from V and 5 from J; bases not matched to a gene: 3. The variable domain in full, completed from reference TRBV5-1 and TRBJ2-1, reads KAGVTQTPRYLIKTRGQQVTLSCSPISGHRSVSWYQQTPGQGLQFLFEYFSETQRNKGNFPGRFSGRQFSNSRSEMNVSTLELGDSALYLCASSFRGGDNEQFFGPGTRLTVL.

The chain has TRBV3-1 (or the pseudogene TRBV3-2) and TRBJ2-7; D possibly corresponds to TRBD1 (6 bases). With 1 base removed from V and 7 bases from J, the gap between germline ends came to 14 bases. Germline V gene lookup returns CDR1 LGHDT and CDR2 YNNKEL (reference sequence). The CDR3 spans 14 residues. CDR3 loop: CASSQVAGVGEQYF. CDR3 sequence (DNA): TGTGCCAGCAGCCAAGTAGCAGGGGTGGGGGAGCAGTACTTC.

The chain couples TRBV6-5 to TRBJ2-2; D gene uncertain. Germline V gives CDR1 MNHEY, CDR2 SVGAGI. This CDR3 has 15 residues. The V end lost 7 bases, the J end lost 4 bases, and 16 bases lay between the germline ends. The CDR3 coding sequence is TGTGCCAGCACCGAACAACGACGTAGCACCGGGGAGCTGTTTTTT. Residues: CASTEQRRSTGELFF.

The CDR3 DNA reads as TGTGCCAGCAGCTTAGGGAGGGGGGGCAAAGACAATCAGCCCCAGCATTTT. It specifies CASSLGRGGKDNQPQHF. The chain uses TRBV7-2 and TRBJ1-5; D perhaps matches TRBD1 (6 bases). The ends were cut back, 1 base at V and 3 bases at J, with 16 bases in the middle. The germline gives CDR1 SGHTA, CDR2 FQGNSA. The CDR3 sequence is 17 residues long.

In its sample, this clone was seen once. The CDR3 DNA reads TGTGCCAGCTCACCAGGGGACAGGGGAGACGAGCAGTACTTC. This codes for CASSPGDRGDEQYF. The rearrangement links TRBV18 to TRBJ2-7, with TRBD1 matching over 10 bases. This CDR3 has 14 amino acids. Per the germline V gene, CDR1 is KGHSH and CDR2 is LQKENI. The V and J ends lost 2 bases and 5 bases, in that order; junction bases with no gene match: 3. Full variable domain (outside the CDR3, taken from reference TRBV18 and TRBJ2-7): NAGVMQNPRHLVRRRGQEARLRCSPMKGHSHVYWYRQLPEEGLKFMVYLQKENIIDESGMPKERFSAEFPKEGPSILRIQQVVRGDSAAYFCASSPGDRGDEQYFGPGTRLTVT.

This chain connects TRBV6-2 or TRBV6-3 to TRBJ2-1; 9 bases agree with TRBD2. The junction had 11 bases not matched to a gene; V was cut back by 6 bases and J by 8 bases. Germline V gives CDR1 MNHEY, CDR2 SVGEGT. The CDR3 length is 15 residues. The CDR3: CASSPLREGHDEQFF. For the CDR3, the DNA is TGTGCCAGCAGCCCCCTGCGGGAGGGCCACGATGAGCAGTTCTTC.

This clone has only one observation. This chain connects TRBV5-1 to TRBJ2-1, with 9 bases identical to TRBD2. The CDR3 is 15 residues long. The germline gives CDR1 SGHRS, CDR2 YFSETQ. The V segment lost 4 bases and the J segment 5 bases; nucleotides outside the gene matches: 7. As DNA, the CDR3 is TGCGCCAGCAGCCCAACGACTAGCGGAGACAATGAGCAGTTCTTC. Translating it yields CASSPTTSGDNEQFF.

In its sample, this clone was seen once. The chain is built from TRBV4-3 and TRBJ1-2, with 7 bases that match TRBD1. Germline loops: CDR1 LGHNA, CDR2 YSLEER. With 1 base clipped from V and 6 bases from J, the junction kept 5 bases outside the gene matches. The CDR3 covers 14 residues. The DNA of the CDR3 is TGCGCCAGCAGCCAAGGACAGGGTACCGATGGCTACACCTTC. Translation: CASSQGQGTDGYTF.

As for this clone: The junction departs from germline at one end; a sequencing error may be responsible. This chain links TRBV6-5 with TRBJ2-2; 7 bases match TRBD1. The CDR3 has 15 residues. CDR1 is MNHEY and CDR2 is SVGAGI in the germline V gene. In nucleotides, the CDR3 is TGTGCCAGCGCCCGGGACAGCTGGAACACCGGGGAGCTGCTTTTT. As protein: CASARDSWNTGELLF.

By sample fraction, this clone is medium-sized. V usage is TRBV13 and J usage is TRBJ2-2; no reliable D call. The CDR3 spans 13 residues. Trimming shortened V by 2 bases and J by 3 bases, and 4 bases separated the two germline ends. Germline CDR1 PRHDT, CDR2 FYEKMQ (reference sequence). The CDR3 is CASSLMHTGELFF. In DNA, the CDR3 is TGTGCCAGCAGCTTAATGCACACCGGGGAGCTGTTTTTT. Full variable domain (missing parts from reference TRBV13 and TRBJ2-2): AAGVIQSPRHLIKEKRETATLKCYPIPRHDTVYWYQQGPGQDPQFLISFYEKMQSDKGSIPDRFSAQQFSDYHSELNMSSLELGDSALYFCASSLMHTGELFFGEGSRLTVL.

This clone is a singleton in its sample. This chain joins TRBV14 and TRBJ1-1, with D uncertain. Germline V CDR1 and CDR2: SGHDN, FVKESK. With 4 bases removed from V and 5 bases from J, the gap between germline ends came to 11 bases. This CDR3 spans 13 amino acids. CDR3 amino acids: CASSRSMRTEAFF. The CDR3 DNA reads as TGTGCCAGCAGCCGATCGATGAGAACTGAAGCTTTCTTT.

The CDR3: CAILPLGTGNTIYF. Written as DNA, the CDR3 is TGTGCCATCCTCCCACTGGGTACAGGAAACACCATATATTTT. V is TRBV19 and J is TRBJ1-3; no definite D call. Germline CDR1 is LNHDA and CDR2 is SQIVND (reference sequence). The CDR3 extends over 14 amino acids. V dropped 10 bases and J dropped 4 bases, with 17 bases sitting between them.